The subject of this entry is one T cell receptor beta chain. There are 13 residues in the CDR3. Trimming removed 0 bases at V and 12 bases at J, with 12 bases between. Germline V gene sequence: CDR1 SGHTA, CDR2 FQGNSA. These data originate in a study of cytomegalovirus exposure and HLA in healthy donors. A multiplex PCR was run with 60 Vbeta primers and 13 Jbeta primers. Repertoires were generated with immunoSEQ multiplex PCR, while TCRdb's copy carries only in-frame clones and drops some. The sample has 150,000 to 200,000 clones; roughly 71% are singletons. This TCR came from a male donor in good health and CMV-seropositive. V usage is TRBV7-2 and J usage is TRBJ2-1; no firm D call. Sequenced input: PBMCs. The CDR3 DNA sequence: TGTGCCAGCAGCTTAGCTAACGCACCCGGGCAGTTCTTC. Its protein product is CASSLANAPGQFF.